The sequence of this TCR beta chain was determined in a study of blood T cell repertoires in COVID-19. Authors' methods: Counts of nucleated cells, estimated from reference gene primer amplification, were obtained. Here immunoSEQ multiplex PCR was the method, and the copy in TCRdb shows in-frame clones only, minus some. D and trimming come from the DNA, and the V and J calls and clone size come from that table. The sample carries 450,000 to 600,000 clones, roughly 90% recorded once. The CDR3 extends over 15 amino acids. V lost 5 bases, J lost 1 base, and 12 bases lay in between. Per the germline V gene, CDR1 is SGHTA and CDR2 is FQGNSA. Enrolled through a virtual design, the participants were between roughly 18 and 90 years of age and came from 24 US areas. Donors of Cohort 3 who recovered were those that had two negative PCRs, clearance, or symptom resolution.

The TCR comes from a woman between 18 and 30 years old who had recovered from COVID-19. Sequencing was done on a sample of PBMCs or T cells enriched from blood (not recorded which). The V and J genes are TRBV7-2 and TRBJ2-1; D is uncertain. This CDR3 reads CASSPSVLSYNEQFF. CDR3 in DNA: TGTGCCAGCAGCCCCTCAGTCCTGTCCTACAATGAGCAGTTCTTC.